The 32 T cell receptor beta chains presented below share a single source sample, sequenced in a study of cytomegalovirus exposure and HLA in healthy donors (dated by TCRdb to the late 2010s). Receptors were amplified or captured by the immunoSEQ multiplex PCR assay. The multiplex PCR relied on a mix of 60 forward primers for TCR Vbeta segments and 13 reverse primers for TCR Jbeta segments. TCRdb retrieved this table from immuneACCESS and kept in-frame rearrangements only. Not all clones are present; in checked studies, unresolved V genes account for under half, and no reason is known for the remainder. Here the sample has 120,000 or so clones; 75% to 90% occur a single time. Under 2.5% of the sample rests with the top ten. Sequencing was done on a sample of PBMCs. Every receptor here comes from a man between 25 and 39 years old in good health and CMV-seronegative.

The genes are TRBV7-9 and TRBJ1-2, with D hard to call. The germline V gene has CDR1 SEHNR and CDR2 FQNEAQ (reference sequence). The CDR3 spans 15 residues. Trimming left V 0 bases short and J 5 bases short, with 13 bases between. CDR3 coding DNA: TGTGCCAGCAGCTTAGCTGAAGCTTACCCATATGGCTACACCTTC. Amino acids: CASSLAEAYPYGYTF.

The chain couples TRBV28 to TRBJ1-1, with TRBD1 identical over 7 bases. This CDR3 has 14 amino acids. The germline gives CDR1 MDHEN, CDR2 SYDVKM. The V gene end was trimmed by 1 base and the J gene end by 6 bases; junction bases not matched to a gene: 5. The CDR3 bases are TGTGCCAGCAGTTTATTAAGGGGGCTTGCTGAAGCTTTCTTT. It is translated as CASSLLRGLAEAFF.

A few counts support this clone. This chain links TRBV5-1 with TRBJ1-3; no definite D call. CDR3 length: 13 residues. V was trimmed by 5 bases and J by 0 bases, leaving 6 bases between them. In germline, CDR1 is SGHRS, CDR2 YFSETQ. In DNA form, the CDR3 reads TGCGCCAGCAGTCAATCCTCTGGAAACACCATATATTTT. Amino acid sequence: CASSQSSGNTIYF.

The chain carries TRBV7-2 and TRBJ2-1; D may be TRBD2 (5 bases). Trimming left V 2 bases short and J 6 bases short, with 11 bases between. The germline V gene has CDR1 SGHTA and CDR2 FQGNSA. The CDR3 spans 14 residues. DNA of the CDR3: TGTGCCAGCAGCTTAATCCACGGGGTCAATGAGCAGTTCTTC. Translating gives CASSLIHGVNEQFF.

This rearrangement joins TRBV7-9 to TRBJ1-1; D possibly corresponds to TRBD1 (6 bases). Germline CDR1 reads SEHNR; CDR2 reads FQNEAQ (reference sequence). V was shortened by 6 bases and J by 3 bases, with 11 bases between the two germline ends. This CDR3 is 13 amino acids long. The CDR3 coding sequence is TGTGCCAGCAGGATACGGACAGACACTGAAGCTTTCTTT. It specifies CASRIRTDTEAFF.

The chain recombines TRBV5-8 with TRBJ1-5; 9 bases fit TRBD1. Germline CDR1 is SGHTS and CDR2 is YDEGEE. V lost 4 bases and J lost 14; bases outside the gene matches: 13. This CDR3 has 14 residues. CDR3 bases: TGTGCCAGCAGCAATAACGGACAGGGGAAATGCAAGCATTTT. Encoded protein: CASSNNGQGKCKHF.

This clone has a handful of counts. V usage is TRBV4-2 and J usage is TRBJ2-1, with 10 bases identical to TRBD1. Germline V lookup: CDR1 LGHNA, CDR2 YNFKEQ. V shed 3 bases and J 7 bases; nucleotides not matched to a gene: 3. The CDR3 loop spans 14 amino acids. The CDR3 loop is CASSQGTGENEQFF. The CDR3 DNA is TGTGCCAGCAGCCAGGGGACAGGGGAAAATGAGCAGTTCTTC.

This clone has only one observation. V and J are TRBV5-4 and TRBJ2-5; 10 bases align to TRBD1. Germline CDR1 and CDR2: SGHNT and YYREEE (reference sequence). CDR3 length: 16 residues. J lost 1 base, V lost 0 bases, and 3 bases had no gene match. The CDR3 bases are TGTGCCAGCAGCTTGGCGGGGGACAGGGGCCAAGAGACCCAGTACTTC. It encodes CASSLAGDRGQETQYF.

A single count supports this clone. CDR3 sequence reads: CASRQMNTEAFF. CDR3 sequence (DNA): TGTGCCAGCAGACAGATGAACACTGAAGCTTTCTTT. The rearrangement links TRBV28 to TRBJ1-1; D is ambiguous. Germline lookup yields CDR1 MDHEN and CDR2 SYDVKM. The CDR3 runs 12 residues. Trimming removed 6 bases from V and 0 bases from J, with 5 bases in between.

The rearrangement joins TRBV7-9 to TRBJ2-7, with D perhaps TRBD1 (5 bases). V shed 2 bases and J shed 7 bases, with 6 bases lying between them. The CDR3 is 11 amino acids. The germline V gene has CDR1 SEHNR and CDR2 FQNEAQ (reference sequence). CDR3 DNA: TGTGCCAGCAGCTTAAAGGGGGAGCAGTACTTC. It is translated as CASSLKGEQYF.

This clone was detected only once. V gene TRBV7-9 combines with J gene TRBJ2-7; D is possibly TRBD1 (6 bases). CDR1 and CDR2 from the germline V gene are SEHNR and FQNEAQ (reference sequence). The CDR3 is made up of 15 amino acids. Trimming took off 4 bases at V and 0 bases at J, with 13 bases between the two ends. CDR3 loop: CASSSPEGDSYEQYF. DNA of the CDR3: TGTGCCAGCAGCTCCCCCGAGGGGGACTCCTACGAGCAGTACTTC.

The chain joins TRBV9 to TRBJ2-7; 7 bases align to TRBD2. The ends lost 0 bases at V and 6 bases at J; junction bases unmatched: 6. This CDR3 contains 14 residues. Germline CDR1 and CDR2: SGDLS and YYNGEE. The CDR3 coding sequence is TGTGCCAGCAGCGTAGATGCGGGGAGGGGCGAGCAGTACTTC. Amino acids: CASSVDAGRGEQYF.

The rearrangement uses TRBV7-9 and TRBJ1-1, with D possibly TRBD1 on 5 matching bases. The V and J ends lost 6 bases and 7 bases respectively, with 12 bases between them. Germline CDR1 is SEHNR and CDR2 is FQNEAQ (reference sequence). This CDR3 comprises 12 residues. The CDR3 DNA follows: TGTGCCAGCAGTCAGGGTGATGGTGAAGCTTTCTTT. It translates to CASSQGDGEAFF. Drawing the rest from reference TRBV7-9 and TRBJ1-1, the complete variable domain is DTGVSQNPRHKITKRGQNVTFRCDPISEHNRLYWYRQTLGQGPEFLTYFQNEAQLEKSRLLSDRFSAERPKGSFSTLEIQRTEQGDSAMYLCASSQGDGEAFFGQGTRLTVV.

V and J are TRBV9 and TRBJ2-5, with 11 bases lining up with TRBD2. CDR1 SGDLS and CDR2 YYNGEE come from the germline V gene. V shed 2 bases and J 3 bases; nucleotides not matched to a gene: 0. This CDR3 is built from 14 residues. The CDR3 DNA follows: TGTGCCAGCAGCGTTAGCGGGGGGGAAGAGACCCAGTACTTC. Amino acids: CASSVSGGEETQYF.

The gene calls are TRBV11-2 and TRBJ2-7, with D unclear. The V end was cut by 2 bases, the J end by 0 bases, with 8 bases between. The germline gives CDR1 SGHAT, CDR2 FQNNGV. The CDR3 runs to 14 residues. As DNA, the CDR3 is TGTGCCAGCAGCTTACAGGTAAACTCCTACGAGCAGTACTTC. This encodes CASSLQVNSYEQYF. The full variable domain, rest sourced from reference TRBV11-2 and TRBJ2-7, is EAGVAQSPRYKIIEKRQSVAFWCNPISGHATLYWYQQILGQGPKLLIQFQNNGVVDDSQLPKDRFSAERLKGVDSTLKIQPAKLEDSAVYLCASSLQVNSYEQYFGPGTRLTVT.

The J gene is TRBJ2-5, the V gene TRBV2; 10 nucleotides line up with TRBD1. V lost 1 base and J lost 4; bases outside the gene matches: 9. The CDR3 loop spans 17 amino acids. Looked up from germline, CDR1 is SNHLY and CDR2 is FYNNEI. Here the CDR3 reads CASSEDYRDRGRETQYF. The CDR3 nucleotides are TGTGCCAGCAGTGAAGATTACCGGGACAGGGGTCGAGAGACCCAGTACTTC.

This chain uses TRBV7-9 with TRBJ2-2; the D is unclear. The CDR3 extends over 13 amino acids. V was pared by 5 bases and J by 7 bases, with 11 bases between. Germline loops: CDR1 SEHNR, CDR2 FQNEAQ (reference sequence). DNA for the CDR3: TGTGCCAGCAGCCCGTCGGCAGGCGGGGAGCTGTTTTTT. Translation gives CASSPSAGGELFF.

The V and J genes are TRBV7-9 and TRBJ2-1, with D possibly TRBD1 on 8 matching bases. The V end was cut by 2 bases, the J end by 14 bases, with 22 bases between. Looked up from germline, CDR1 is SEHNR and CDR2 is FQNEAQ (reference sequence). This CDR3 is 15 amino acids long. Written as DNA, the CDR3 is TGTGCCAGCAGCTTATCGGGGACAGGCATAGGGGGGGAGTTCTTC. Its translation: CASSLSGTGIGGEFF.

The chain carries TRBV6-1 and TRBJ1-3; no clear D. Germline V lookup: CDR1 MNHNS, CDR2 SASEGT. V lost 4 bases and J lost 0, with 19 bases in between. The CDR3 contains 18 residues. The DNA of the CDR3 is TGTGCCAGCAGTGCGGGAGGACCCGGTAGTTTCTCTGGAAACACCATATATTTT. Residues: CASSAGGPGSFSGNTIYF.

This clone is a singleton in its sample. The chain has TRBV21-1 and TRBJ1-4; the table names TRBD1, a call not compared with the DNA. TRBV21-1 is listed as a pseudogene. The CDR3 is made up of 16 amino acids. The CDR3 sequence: CASSVQTKTKDEKLFF. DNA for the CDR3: TGTGCCAGCAGCGTTCAAACGAAGACAAAGGATGAAAAACTGTTTTTT.

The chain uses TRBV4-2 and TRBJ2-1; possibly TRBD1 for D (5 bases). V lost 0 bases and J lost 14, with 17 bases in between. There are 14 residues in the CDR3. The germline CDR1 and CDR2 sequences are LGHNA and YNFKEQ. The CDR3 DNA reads TGTGCCAGCAGCCAAGATTTCGGCCCAGGGCGCAAGTTCTTC. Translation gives CASSQDFGPGRKFF.

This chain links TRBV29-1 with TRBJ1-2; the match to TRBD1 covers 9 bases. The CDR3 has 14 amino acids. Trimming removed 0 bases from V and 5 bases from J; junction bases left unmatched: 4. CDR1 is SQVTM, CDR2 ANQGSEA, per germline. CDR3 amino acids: CSVEDGQGLYGYTF. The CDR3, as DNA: TGCAGCGTTGAAGACGGACAGGGGTTATATGGCTACACCTTC.

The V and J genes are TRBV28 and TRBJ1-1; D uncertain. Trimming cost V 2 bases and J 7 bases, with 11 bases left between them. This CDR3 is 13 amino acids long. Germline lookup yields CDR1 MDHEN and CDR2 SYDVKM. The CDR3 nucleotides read TGTGCCAGCAGTTTACCCGGAGGTAATGAAGCTTTCTTT. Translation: CASSLPGGNEAFF.

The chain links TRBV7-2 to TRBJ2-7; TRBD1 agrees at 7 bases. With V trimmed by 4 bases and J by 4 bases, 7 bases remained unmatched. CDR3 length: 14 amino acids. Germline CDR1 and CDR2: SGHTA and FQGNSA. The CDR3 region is CASSSGYRGYEQYF. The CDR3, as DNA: TGTGCCAGCAGCTCGGGCTACAGGGGTTACGAGCAGTACTTC.

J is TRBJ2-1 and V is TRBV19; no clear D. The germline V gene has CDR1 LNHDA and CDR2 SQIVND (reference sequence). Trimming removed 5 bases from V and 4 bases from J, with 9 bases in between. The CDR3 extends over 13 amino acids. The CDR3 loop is CASSANVYNEQFF. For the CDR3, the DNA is TGTGCCAGTAGTGCGAACGTTTACAATGAGCAGTTCTTC.

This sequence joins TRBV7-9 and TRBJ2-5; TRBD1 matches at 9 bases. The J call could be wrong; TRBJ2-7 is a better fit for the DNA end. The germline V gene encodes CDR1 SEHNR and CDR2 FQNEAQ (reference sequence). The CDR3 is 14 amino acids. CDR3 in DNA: TGTGCCAGCAGCCCCCCGGACAGGGGCAACGAGCAGTACTTC. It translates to CASSPPDRGNEQYF.

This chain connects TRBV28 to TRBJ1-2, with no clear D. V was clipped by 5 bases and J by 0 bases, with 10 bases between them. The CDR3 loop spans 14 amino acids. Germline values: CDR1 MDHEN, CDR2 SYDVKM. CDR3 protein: CASSLTQSNYGYTF. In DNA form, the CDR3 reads TGTGCCAGCAGTCTTACCCAGTCTAACTATGGCTACACCTTC.

The CDR3 coding sequence is TGTGCCAGCAGCTTGGCCGGGGGAAACTACGAGCAGTACTTC. Encoded protein: CASSLAGGNYEQYF. The genes are TRBV5-4 and TRBJ2-7, with a tentative D call TRBD2 (6 bases). CDR3 length: 14 residues. Germline V gene sequence: CDR1 SGHNT, CDR2 YYREEE (reference sequence). V lost 0 bases and J 3 bases, leaving 10 bases between the germline ends.

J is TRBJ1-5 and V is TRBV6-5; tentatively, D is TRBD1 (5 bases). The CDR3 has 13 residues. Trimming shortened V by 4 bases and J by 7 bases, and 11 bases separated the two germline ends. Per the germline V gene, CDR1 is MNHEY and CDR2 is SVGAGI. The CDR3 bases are TGTGCCAGCAGTTTTCAGGGATGGCAGCCCCAGCATTTT. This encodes CASSFQGWQPQHF.

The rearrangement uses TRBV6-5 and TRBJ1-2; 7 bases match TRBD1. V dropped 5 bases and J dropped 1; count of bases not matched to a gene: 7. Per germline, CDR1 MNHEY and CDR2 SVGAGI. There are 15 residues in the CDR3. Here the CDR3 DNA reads TGTGCCAGCAGTCCGGGACAGAGAATTAACTATGGCTACACCTTC. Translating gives CASSPGQRINYGYTF.

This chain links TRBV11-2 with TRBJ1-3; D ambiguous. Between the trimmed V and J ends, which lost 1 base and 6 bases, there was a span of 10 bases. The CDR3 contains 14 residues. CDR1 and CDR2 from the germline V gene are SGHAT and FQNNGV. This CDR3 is CASSLVAGSNTIYF. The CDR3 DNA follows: TGTGCCAGCAGCTTAGTAGCCGGGTCAAACACCATATATTTT.

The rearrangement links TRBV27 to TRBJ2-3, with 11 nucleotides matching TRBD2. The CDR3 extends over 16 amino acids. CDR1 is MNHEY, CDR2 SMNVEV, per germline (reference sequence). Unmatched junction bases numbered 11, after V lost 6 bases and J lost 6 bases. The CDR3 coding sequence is TGTGCCAGCAGCCCAAGGACTAGCGGGTTGCGGGATACGCAGTATTTT. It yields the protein CASSPRTSGLRDTQYF.